Following are 30 T cell receptor beta chains from one sample sequenced in a study of T cell repertoires in cytomegalovirus infection. Their target antigens are unknown. TCRdb fed the reads into MiXCR, producing one record per CDR3 protein. The repertoire holds 700,000 to 850,000 distinct CDR3 sequences, with approximately 32% as singletons. The source material was cultured CD8+ T cells from PBMCs, sampled from culture after CMV antigen stimulation. The receptors derive from a human donor in good health (CMV status not recorded). Some clones in this sample may be carry-over from other donors' samples.

This rearrangement joins TRBV19 to TRBJ2-4, with D maybe TRBD1 (5 bases). Germline V gives CDR1 LNHDA, CDR2 SQIVND (reference sequence). V lost 1 base to trimming and J lost 8 bases, with 15 bases between them. The CDR3 runs to 15 residues. CDR3 sequence: CASSIVIGAAYIQYF. The CDR3 nucleotides are TGTGCCAGTAGTATAGTTATAGGGGCTGCATACATTCAGTACTTC.

The sample holds many counts of this clonotype. V and J are TRBV7-8 and TRBJ2-3, with D possibly being TRBD2 (6 bases). This CDR3 spans 16 amino acids. The V gene lost 2 bases and the J gene lost 2 bases, with 14 bases spanning the gap. Looked up from germline, CDR1 is SGHVS and CDR2 is FQNEAQ. CDR3 region: CASSLIIRGNTDTQYF. The CDR3 region has the DNA TGTGCCAGCAGCTTAATAATACGGGGGAACACAGATACGCAGTATTTT.

The chain uses TRBV14 and TRBJ1-1; the D is unclear. The CDR3 consists of 15 residues. Germline lookup yields CDR1 SGHDN and CDR2 FVKESK. V was cut by 2 bases and J by 1 base, with 11 bases left in between. CDR3 protein: CASSQHRPPNTEAFF. CDR3 nucleotides: TGTGCCAGCAGCCAACATCGCCCTCCGAACACTGAAGCTTTCTTT.

In this sample, this clonotype turned up many times. The chain has TRBV7-9 and TRBJ1-1, with a possible D match to TRBD1 (6 bases). The CDR3 runs to 16 residues. Trimming removed 0 bases at V and 0 bases at J, with 11 bases between. Germline V gene data show CDR1 as SEHNR and CDR2 as FQNEAQ (reference sequence). The CDR3 sequence: CASSLAKRTVNTEAFF. The CDR3 coding sequence is TGTGCCAGCAGCTTAGCCAAAAGGACAGTGAACACTGAAGCTTTCTTT. Full variable domain (outside the CDR3, taken from reference TRBV7-9 and TRBJ1-1): DTGVSQNPRHKITKRGQNVTFRCDPISEHNRLYWYRQTLGQGPEFLTYFQNEAQLEKSRLLSDRFSAERPKGSFSTLEIQRTEQGDSAMYLCASSLAKRTVNTEAFFGQGTRLTVV.

Concerning this clonotype: One end of the junction varies from germline; a read error may be responsible. V gene TRBV7-6 combines with J gene TRBJ1-4, with D perhaps TRBD1 (5 bases). The CDR3 consists of 17 residues. Per the germline V gene, CDR1 is SGHVS and CDR2 is FNYEAQ. The DNA for the CDR3 is TGTCCCAGCAGCTCCGTTCCCCTCCGGGGCGCTAATGAAAAACTGTTTTTT. It codes for CPSSSVPLRGANEKLFF.

The chain combines TRBV25-1 with TRBJ1-2, with D unclear. Germline CDR1 is MGHDK and CDR2 is SYGVNS. Trimming removed 0 bases at V and 8 bases at J, with 10 bases between. This CDR3 has 13 amino acids. The CDR3 sequence is CASSEYFRGGYTF. CDR3 nucleotides: TGTGCCAGCAGTGAATATTTTAGAGGAGGCTACACCTTC.

This clonotype has more than one count but fewer than ten. The V and J genes are TRBV7-8 and TRBJ2-7; 7 nucleotides match TRBD1. Germline lookup yields CDR1 SGHVS and CDR2 FQNEAQ. The CDR3 is 16 residues long. V gave up 5 bases and J gave up 1 base; unmatched junction bases: 11. CDR3 nucleotides: TGTGCCAGCAGCCAGGCCCCGGGACAGCCTTCCTACGAGCAGTACTTC. Translating gives CASSQAPGQPSYEQYF.

This clonotype was seen only a few times. The chain is built from TRBV15 and TRBJ2-3; weak D call: TRBD1 (5 bases). Germline loops: CDR1 LNHNV, CDR2 YYDKDF (reference sequence). Between the trimmed V and J ends, which lost 6 bases and 4 bases, there was a span of 11 bases. This CDR3 contains 13 residues. The DNA of the CDR3 is TGTGCCACCAGTGGGGCTAGACCAGATACGCAGTATTTT. It codes for CATSGARPDTQYF.

J is TRBJ2-2 and V is TRBV11-2; D uncertain. The V end lost 3 bases, the J end lost 0 bases, and 8 bases lay between the germline ends. The CDR3 contains 15 residues. Germline CDR1 and CDR2: SGHAT and FQNNGV. CDR3 in amino acids: CASSFLVANTGELFF. The DNA for the CDR3 is TGTGCCAGCAGCTTTCTAGTGGCGAACACCGGGGAGCTGTTTTTT. Based on the CDR3 plus reference TRBV11-2 and TRBJ2-2, the full variable domain is EAGVAQSPRYKIIEKRQSVAFWCNPISGHATLYWYQQILGQGPKLLIQFQNNGVVDDSQLPKDRFSAERLKGVDSTLKIQPAKLEDSAVYLCASSFLVANTGELFFGEGSRLTVL.

This clonotype was counted between two and nine times. The chain combines TRBV5-5 with TRBJ2-7; D not resolved. Trimming removed 0 bases at V and 6 bases at J, with 7 bases between. Per germline, CDR1 SGHKS and CDR2 YYEKEE (reference sequence). CDR3 length equals 12 residues. The CDR3 sequence is CASSLGKGEQYF. The CDR3 nucleotides are TGTGCCAGCAGCTTGGGAAAGGGCGAGCAGTACTTC.

This sequence joins TRBV29-1 and TRBJ2-7; D is perhaps TRBD2 (6 bases). The V gene lost 7 bases and the J gene lost 3 bases, with 16 bases spanning the gap. This CDR3 has 13 amino acids. Germline lookup yields CDR1 SQVTM and CDR2 ANQGSEA. CDR3 sequence (DNA): TGCAGCGGGAACCGGGACTGGTACTACGAGCAGTACGTC. It is translated as CSGNRDWYYEQYV.

V and J are TRBV2 and TRBJ1-1; D remains ambiguous. The V end was cut by 11 bases, the J end by 5 bases, with 12 bases between. Germline assignment: CDR1 SNHLY and CDR2 FYNNEI. This CDR3 is built from 11 residues. CDR3 DNA sequence: TGTGCCCTAATTAAGAGAACTGAAGCTTTCTTT. Amino acid sequence: CALIKRTEAFF.

The chain combines TRBV6-2 or TRBV6-3 with TRBJ2-7; no clear D. This CDR3 is built from 16 residues. CDR1 is MNHEY and CDR2 is SVGEGT in the germline V gene. The V gene lost 5 bases and the J gene lost 0 bases, with 17 bases spanning the gap. The CDR3 loop is CASSPGNGYSSYEQYF. CDR3 nucleotides: TGTGCCAGCAGTCCCGGAAACGGCTATAGCTCCTACGAGCAGTACTTC.

This clonotype has just a few counts. This chain connects TRBV14 to TRBJ2-5, with unresolved D. Looked up from germline, CDR1 is SGHDN and CDR2 is FVKESK. The CDR3 runs 14 residues. V gave up 3 bases and J gave up 3 bases, with 11 bases separating them. The CDR3 coding sequence is TGTGCCAGCAGCCATGGCCTCCAAGAAGAGACCCAGTACTTC. Translation: CASSHGLQEETQYF.

This chain's CDR3 is CAILDPKRGGYTF. CDR3 nucleotides: TGTGCCATTCTGGACCCAAAAAGGGGTGGCTACACCTTC. The rearrangement links TRBV10-3 to TRBJ1-2; D is perhaps TRBD1 (5 bases). The CDR3 sequence is 13 residues long. V lost 9 bases to trimming and J lost 7 bases, with 18 bases between them. In germline, CDR1 is ENHRY, CDR2 SYGVKD.

This chain connects TRBV10-3 to TRBJ2-3, with D uncertain. The V gene's germline CDR1 is ENHRY and CDR2 SYGVKD. V shed 3 bases and J shed 4 bases, with 8 bases lying between them. The CDR3 extends over 13 amino acids. DNA of the CDR3: TGTGCCATCAGTGACTTCTCACCAGATACGCAGTATTTT. Translating gives CAISDFSPDTQYF.

The chain employs TRBV19 and TRBJ2-1; 9 nucleotides align to TRBD2. Germline CDR1 reads LNHDA; CDR2 reads SQIVND (reference sequence). V was clipped by 3 bases and J by 4 bases; unmatched bases: 1. This CDR3 has 14 amino acids. The CDR3 nucleotides are TGTGCCAGTAGTATGCGGGGGGGATACAATGAGCAGTTCTTC. Amino acids: CASSMRGGYNEQFF. Complete variable domain (other parts from reference TRBV19 and TRBJ2-1): DGGITQSPKYLFRKEGQNVTLSCEQNLNHDAMYWYRQDPGQGLRLIYYSQIVNDFQKGDIAEGYSVSREKKESFPLTVTSAQKNPTAFYLCASSMRGGYNEQFFGPGTRLTVL.

The genes are TRBV28 and TRBJ2-3; a weak D match, TRBD1 (5 bases). The CDR3 extends over 15 amino acids. V lost 1 base and J lost 5, with 13 bases in between. CDR1 is MDHEN and CDR2 is SYDVKM in the germline V gene. Here the CDR3 DNA reads TGTGCCAGCAGTTTATTCCTCAGGGAAGGAGATACGCAGTATTTT. Its protein product is CASSLFLREGDTQYF.

This clonotype showed up just a few times. The chain links TRBV7-9 to TRBJ2-1; tentatively, D is TRBD2 (5 bases). This CDR3 is 11 amino acids long. Trimming shortened V by 7 bases and J by 7 bases, and 8 bases separated the two germline ends. Germline V gene sequence: CDR1 SEHNR, CDR2 FQNEAQ (reference sequence). DNA for the CDR3: TGTGCCAGCACCCGAGGGAATGAGCAGTTCTTC. Translation gives CASTRGNEQFF. Looking up the rest from reference TRBV7-9 and TRBJ2-1 gives the full variable domain: DTGVSQNPRHKITKRGQNVTFRCDPISEHNRLYWYRQTLGQGPEFLTYFQNEAQLEKSRLLSDRFSAERPKGSFSTLEIQRTEQGDSAMYLCASTRGNEQFFGPGTRLTVL.

The rearrangement joins TRBV9 to TRBJ2-2; D possibly corresponds to TRBD2 (6 bases). Looked up from germline, CDR1 is SGDLS and CDR2 is YYNGEE. This CDR3 is built from 14 residues. Deletions cut 6 bases from V and 6 bases from J, with 15 bases between. The CDR3 DNA follows: TGTGCCAGCACCCAGGAGGGAAAGCCCGGGGAGCTGTTTTTT. This translates into CASTQEGKPGELFF.

This clonotype was found a few times. The chain is built from TRBV3-1 and TRBJ2-2; TRBD2 matches 7 bases. Trimming removed 4 bases from V and 3 bases from J; junction bases left unmatched: 5. The CDR3 loop spans 15 amino acids. Germline-derived CDR1 and CDR2 are LGHDT and YNNKEL (reference sequence). CDR3 coding DNA: TGTGCCAGCAGCCGATTAGCGGGTTACACCGGGGAGCTGTTTTTT. It is translated as CASSRLAGYTGELFF.

The rearrangement uses TRBV7-6 and TRBJ1-1, with D perhaps matching TRBD1 (5 bases). With 5 bases removed from V and 3 bases from J, the gap between germline ends came to 19 bases. The CDR3 loop spans 16 amino acids. Germline CDR1 and CDR2: SGHVS and FNYEAQ. Written as DNA, the CDR3 is TGTGCCAGCAGCCCCCAGGGAGGGTTGTCTCACACTGAAGCTTTCTTT. Amino acid sequence: CASSPQGGLSHTEAFF.

Concerning this clonotype: Just one base apart from a much larger clone, this may be a read error. V is TRBV6-5 and J is TRBJ2-4, with a tentative D call TRBD2 (6 bases). This CDR3 is 14 amino acids long. CDR1 and CDR2 (germline): MNHEY, SVGAGI. The CDR3, as DNA: TGTGTCAGCAGTTACGGGGGATCGGGAAACATTCAGTACTTC. Protein product: CVSSYGGSGNIQYF.

V is TRBV11-2 and J is TRBJ2-6, with no clear D. Trimming took 2 bases from V and 1 from J, leaving 6 bases between them. CDR1 SGHAT and CDR2 FQNNGV come from the germline V gene. This CDR3 has 15 amino acids. In nucleotides, the CDR3 is TGTGCCAGCAGCTTACCTCCTTCTGGGGCCAACGTCCTGACTTTC. As protein: CASSLPPSGANVLTF.

This chain joins TRBV27 and TRBJ2-2; the D gene is possibly TRBD2 (6 bases). This CDR3 contains 13 residues. V lost 6 bases and J 5 bases, leaving 10 bases between the germline ends. CDR1 is MNHEY, CDR2 SMNVEV, per germline (reference sequence). This chain's CDR3 is CASRWGVTGELFF. The CDR3, as DNA: TGTGCCAGCAGATGGGGGGTTACCGGGGAGCTGTTTTTT.

This clonotype occurred a few times. The chain is built from TRBV10-3 and TRBJ1-1, with TRBD1 as a possible D gene (6 bases). Germline-derived CDR1 and CDR2 are ENHRY and SYGVKD. The V end was cut by 0 bases, the J end by 6 bases, with 14 bases between. The CDR3 totals 15 residues. The CDR3 nucleotides read TGTGCCATCAGTGAGTCCTGGGGGGCACCGGCTGAAGCTTTCTTT. This codes for CAISESWGAPAEAFF.

This sequence joins TRBV6-1 and TRBJ2-3; tentative D call: TRBD1 (5 bases). V was cut by 6 bases and J by 4 bases, with 26 bases left in between. Germline V CDR1 and CDR2: MNHNS, SASEGT. The CDR3 totals 18 residues. Written as DNA, the CDR3 is TGTGCCAGCAGGAGGACATCTTACACCCCGTTAGTCTCAGATACGCAGTATTTT. Translation gives CASRRTSYTPLVSDTQYF.

The genes are TRBV15 and TRBJ1-4, with TRBD1 identical over 11 bases. Per germline, CDR1 LNHNV and CDR2 YYDKDF (reference sequence). Trimming removed 4 bases from V and 3 bases from J; junction bases left unmatched: 4. This CDR3 is built from 16 residues. The CDR3 sequence is CATSTGQGASNEKLFF. The CDR3, as DNA: TGTGCCACCAGCACTGGACAGGGGGCATCTAATGAAAAACTGTTTTTT.

In DNA, the CDR3 is TGTGCCAGCAGCCTCGGGATAGTGGCCTACAATGAGCAGTTCTTC. This gives the protein CASSLGIVAYNEQFF. The chain joins TRBV5-5 to TRBJ2-1; D is perhaps TRBD2 (5 bases). The CDR3 runs to 15 residues. Trimming stripped 4 bases from V and 2 bases from J, with 13 bases between. Germline V gene lookup returns CDR1 SGHKS and CDR2 YYEKEE (reference sequence).

The CDR3 spells CASSVGPGQGRETQYF. CDR3 DNA sequence: TGTGCCAGCAGCGTAGGTCCGGGGCAGGGGCGGGAGACCCAGTACTTC. The chain employs TRBV9 and TRBJ2-5; D may be TRBD1 (6 bases). CDR1 is SGDLS, CDR2 YYNGEE, per germline. Trimming left V 0 bases short and J 5 bases short, with 17 bases between. The CDR3 spans 16 residues.